The sequence of this T cell receptor beta chain was determined in a study of human T cells and chemical hapten exposure. TCRdb reprocessed the RACE reads with MiXCR, giving one entry per CDR3 protein. The sample holds more than 85,000 distinct CDR3 sequences, under 35% seen once. Only a few counts were recorded for this clonotype. The time point: patch test 3, about 24 weeks after DPC sensitization. The treatment: therapeutic diphenylcyclopropenone sensitization with weekly scalp DPC. Sample donors consisted of patients with alopecia, aged 18 to 70 years, who were suitable for DPC. The receptor's source is a man in his forties with alopecia areata. Some clones in this sample may be carry-over from other donors' samples. The sequencing here drew on whole blood, taken in connection with sensitization to the hapten diphenylcyclopropenone (DPC).

The CDR3: CASSLSQGGYNEQFF. The CDR3 bases are TGTGCCAGCAGCTTGAGTCAGGGGGGTTACAATGAGCAGTTCTTC. The V call is TRBV12-3 or TRBV12-4, the J call TRBJ2-1; D might be TRBD1 (7 bases). Trimming stripped 6 bases from V and 4 bases from J, with 16 bases between. The CDR3 length is 15 residues.